Listed below are T cell receptor beta chains from one sample, sequenced in a study of blood T cells in healthy people across ages. TCRdb re-derived calls from the 5' RACE reads in MiXCR, one entry per CDR3 protein. The sample holds around 1.5 million distinct CDR3 sequences, around 55% seen once. The sample taken for sequencing was blood. The receptor set was obtained from a man younger than 35 in good health. CDR3s include the opening cysteine and the closing phenylalanine or tryptophan. D genes are given only for firm matches. Size values are once, few and many counts, or a class for expanded clones, and some rows have none.

D gene | J gene | V gene | clone size | CDR3 DNA | CDR3 protein
NA | TRBJ2-4 | TRBV4-3 | once | TGCGCCAGCAGCCACTCCGGCAAAAACATTCAGTACTTC | CASSHSGKNIQYF
TRBD1 | TRBJ2-7 | TRBV9 | NA | TGTGCCGGCAGCGACCGGGACAGGGTCGACGAGCAGTACTTC | CAGSDRDRVDEQYF
TRBD2 | TRBJ2-3 | TRBV6-2/TRBV6-3 | few | TGTGCCAGCAGGCCCGGGACTAGCGGTTCCAAATCAGATACGCAGTATTTT | CASRPGTSGSKSDTQYF
TRBD1 | TRBJ1-2 | TRBV28 | NA | TGTGCCAGCAGTTTATCCGGGACAGTGCAGAGTGGCTACACCTTC | CASSLSGTVQSGYTF
TRBD1 | TRBJ1-2 | TRBV6-2/TRBV6-3 | NA | TGTGCCAGCAGCCTCCGGGACAGGGTGGCCTATGGCTACACCTTC | CASSLRDRVAYGYTF
TRBD2 | TRBJ2-1 | TRBV6-5 | once | TGTGCCAGCAGCGGGACTAGCGGGAGCCATGAGCAGTTCTTC | CASSGTSGSHEQFF
TRBD1 | TRBJ2-1 | TRBV20-1 | NA | TGCAGTGCTAGAGGCGCACCGGGACAGGGGTTTGTGGAGTTCTTC | CSARGAPGQGFVEFF
NA | TRBJ1-6 | TRBV3-1 | NA | TGTGCCAGCAGCCGCCAGGAATCACGGACACCCCTCCACTTT | CASSRQESRTPLHF
TRBD2 | TRBJ2-7 | TRBV7-2 | NA | TGTGCCAGCAGCCCAACCGGGACTAGAGACGAGCAGTACTTC | CASSPTGTRDEQYF
NA | TRBJ2-1 | TRBV4-1 | NA | TGCGCCAGCAGCCAAAAGACGCTAAATGATCAGTTCTTC | CASSQKTLNDQFF
NA | TRBJ2-1 | TRBV6-6 | NA | TGTGCCAGCAGTTACGGACAGCGCTACAATAAGCAGTTCTTC | CASSYGQRYNKQFF
TRBD1 | TRBJ1-5 | TRBV7-8 | once | TGTGCCAGCGGAAATACAGGGGTTGACAATCAGCCCCAGCATTTT | CASGNTGVDNQPQHF
TRBD2 | TRBJ2-1 | TRBV5-5 | NA | TGTGCCAGCAGCTTGTATAACGGGGGGGCGGGGAATGAGCAGTTCTTC | CASSLYNGGAGNEQFF
TRBD2 | TRBJ2-1 | TRBV20-1 | NA | TGCAGTGCGCCAGGCGAGAGCGGGAGTCGAAATGAGCAGTTCTTC | CSAPGESGSRNEQFF
NA | TRBJ2-2 | TRBV5-1 | once | TGCGCCAGCAGCTTGGGCCTCAGGAGTGCAAGGAAGGAGCTGTTTTTT | CASSLGLRSARKELFF
NA | TRBJ2-7 | TRBV15 | NA | TGTGCCACCCGCGACATCAACTACGAGCAGTACTTC | CATRDINYEQYF
TRBD1 | TRBJ2-7 | TRBV6-1 | NA | TGTGCCAGCAGCCCCGGGACAGTGCTTTACGAGCAGTACTTC | CASSPGTVLYEQYF
TRBD2 | TRBJ2-1 | TRBV20-1 | NA | TGCAGCCTATGGACTAGCGGGTACAATGAGCAGTTCTTC | CSLWTSGYNEQFF
NA | TRBJ2-7 | TRBV20-1 | NA | TGCAGTGCTAGTACCAGGGGGGTGTTCTACGAGCAGTACTTC | CSASTRGVFYEQYF
TRBD1 | TRBJ2-7 | TRBV20-1 | NA | TGCAGTGCAACTGGACAGGGGCGTAGCAATGAGCAGTACTTC | CSATGQGRSNEQYF
TRBD2 | TRBJ2-5 | TRBV7-2 | NA | TGTGCCAGCAGTTCACAGCGGGGGGGTATGAATGAGCAGTACTTC | CASSSQRGGMNEQYF
NA | TRBJ2-7 | TRBV4-2 | NA | TGTGCCAGCAGCCAAGACGAACAGGAATCCTACGAGCAGTACTTC | CASSQDEQESYEQYF
NA | TRBJ2-5 | TRBV12-3/TRBV12-4 | NA | TGTGCCAGCAGTTTAGCATACAACCTCGAGACCCAGTACTTC | CASSLAYNLETQYF
NA | TRBJ2-6 | TRBV5-1 | few | TGTGCCAGCAGCTTGGGTTACGGGGCCAACGTCCTGACTTTC | CASSLGYGANVLTF
TRBD1 | TRBJ2-7 | TRBV7-9 | NA | TGTGCCAGCAGCTCCGCCGGGACAGGGTTTTACGAGCAGTACTTC | CASSSAGTGFYEQYF
NA | TRBJ2-5 | TRBV11-2 | NA | TGTGCCAGCAGCTTAGTAACAGGAAACCAAGAGACCCAGTACTTC | CASSLVTGNQETQYF
NA | TRBJ2-5 | TRBV6-1 | once | TGTGCCAGCAGTGACTCGACGGTACAAGAGACCCAGTACTTC | CASSDSTVQETQYF
NA | TRBJ1-2 | TRBV7-2 | NA | TGTGCCAGTAGCTTGGGATTACCGAATAATGGCTACACCTTC | CASSLGLPNNGYTF
NA | TRBJ1-6 | TRBV6-4 | NA | TGTACCAGCAGTGGGGGCCGTCAGGGTTCTTCACCCCTCCACTTT | CTSSGGRQGSSPLHF
NA | TRBJ2-4 | TRBV6-1 | NA | TGTGCCAGCAGTGAAGGGACGCTAACCAAAAACATTCAGTACTTC | CASSEGTLTKNIQYF
TRBD1 | TRBJ2-5 | TRBV20-1 | NA | TGCAGCTCATCGGTCGATGGGACAGGCGAGACCCAGTACTTC | CSSSVDGTGETQYF
NA | TRBJ1-1 | TRBV28 | NA | TGTGCCAGCAGTTTATTCGTCCGTGGAGCTTTCTTT | CASSLFVRGAFF
NA | TRBJ2-7 | TRBV4-3 | NA | TGCGCCAGCAGCCAAGAGTCTAGGAAAGTATGGAATGAGCAGTACTTC | CASSQESRKVWNEQYF